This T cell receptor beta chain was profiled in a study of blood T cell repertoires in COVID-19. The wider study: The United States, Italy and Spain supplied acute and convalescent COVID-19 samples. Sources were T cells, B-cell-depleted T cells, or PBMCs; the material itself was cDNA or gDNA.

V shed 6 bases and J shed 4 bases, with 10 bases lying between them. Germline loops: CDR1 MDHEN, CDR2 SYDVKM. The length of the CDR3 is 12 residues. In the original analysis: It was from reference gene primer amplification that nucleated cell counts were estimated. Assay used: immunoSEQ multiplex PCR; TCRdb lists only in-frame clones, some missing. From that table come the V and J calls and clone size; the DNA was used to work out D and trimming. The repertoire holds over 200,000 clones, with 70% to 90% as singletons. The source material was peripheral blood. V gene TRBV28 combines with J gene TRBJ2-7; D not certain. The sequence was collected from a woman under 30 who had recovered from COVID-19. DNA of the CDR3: TGTGCCAGCAGCCCCAACTGGTACGAGCAGTACTTC. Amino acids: CASSPNWYEQYF. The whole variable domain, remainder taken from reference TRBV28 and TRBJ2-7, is DVKVTQSSRYLVKRTGEKVFLECVQDMDHENMFWYRQDPGLGLRLIYFSYDVKMKEKGDIPEGYSVSREKKERFSLILESASTNQTSMYLCASSPNWYEQYFGPGTRLTVT.